The rows below give T cell receptor beta chains drawn from one sample of a study of cytomegalovirus exposure and HLA in healthy donors. TCRdb's table, derived via immunoSEQ multiplex PCR, lists solely in-frame clones and lacks some. The table has some 220,000 clones, around 80% seen once; the top ten hold approximately 2.6%. Sequenced: PBMCs. The source of these receptors is a woman aged 55 to 70 in good health and CMV-seropositive. Each CDR3 is given with its conserved first and last residue. The D gene is left open where the match is weak. Clone size is not always given. Where it is, it says once, few, many or a class for expanded clones.

V gene: TRBV5-4; D gene: TRBD1; J gene: TRBJ2-5; clone size: NA; CDR3 DNA: TGTGCCAGCAGGAGGGACAGGGGGCGAGAGACCCAGTACTTC; CDR3 protein: CASRRDRGRETQYF
V gene: TRBV7-3; D gene: NA; J gene: TRBJ2-5; clone size: NA; CDR3 DNA: TGTGCCAGCAGCTTAACAGGATGGGGCGGGGAGGAGCAAGAGACCCAGTACTTC; CDR3 protein: CASSLTGWGGEEQETQYF
V gene: TRBV18; D gene: NA; J gene: TRBJ1-1; clone size: NA; CDR3 DNA: TGTGCCAGCTCACTCCGGGACACCTCAGTAAACACTGAAGCTTTCTTT; CDR3 protein: CASSLRDTSVNTEAFF
V gene: TRBV9; D gene: NA; J gene: TRBJ1-5; clone size: NA; CDR3 DNA: TGTGCCAGCAGCGTAGACCCCTCGGGCAGGGGAGACAATCAGCCCCAGCATTTT; CDR3 protein: CASSVDPSGRGDNQPQHF
V gene: TRBV13; D gene: NA; J gene: TRBJ1-3; clone size: NA; CDR3 DNA: TGTGCCAGCAGCCTAGGCCGGGGAAACACCATATATTTT; CDR3 protein: CASSLGRGNTIYF
V gene: TRBV5-1; D gene: TRBD1; J gene: TRBJ2-7; clone size: NA; CDR3 DNA: TGCGCCAGCAGCGACGGGACAGGCCGCGTAAGCTCCTACGAGCAGTACTTC; CDR3 protein: CASSDGTGRVSSYEQYF
V gene: TRBV4-1; D gene: NA; J gene: TRBJ1-3; clone size: NA; CDR3 DNA: TGCGCCAGCAGCCAGGGGGCGCGAGGAAACACCATATATTTT; CDR3 protein: CASSQGARGNTIYF
V gene: TRBV7-2; D gene: NA; J gene: TRBJ1-5; clone size: NA; CDR3 DNA: TGTGCCAGCAGCTTAGATCCGGGAAATCAGCCCCAGCATTTT; CDR3 protein: CASSLDPGNQPQHF
V gene: TRBV7-2; D gene: NA; J gene: TRBJ2-5; clone size: NA; CDR3 DNA: TGTGCCAGCAGTCGCTACGGGGAGACCCAGTACTTC; CDR3 protein: CASSRYGETQYF
V gene: TRBV5-1; D gene: TRBD1; J gene: TRBJ2-7; clone size: few; CDR3 DNA: TGCGCCAGCGCGAGGACAGGGGGATGGGACGAGCAGTACTTC; CDR3 protein: CASARTGGWDEQYF
V gene: TRBV11-2; D gene: NA; J gene: TRBJ1-1; clone size: NA; CDR3 DNA: TGTGCCAGCAGCCCGGGGGGGATCCCTGAAGCTTTCTTT; CDR3 protein: CASSPGGIPEAFF
V gene: TRBV5-1; D gene: TRBD2; J gene: TRBJ2-1; clone size: NA; CDR3 DNA: TGCGCCAGCAGCTTGGCGCTAGCGGGGGGAAATGAGCAGTTCTTC; CDR3 protein: CASSLALAGGNEQFF
V gene: TRBV27; D gene: TRBD1; J gene: TRBJ2-3; clone size: NA; CDR3 DNA: TGTGCCAGCAGTTTAAAGGGGGCTAGCACAGATACGCAGTATTTT; CDR3 protein: CASSLKGASTDTQYF
V gene: TRBV7-2; D gene: TRBD2; J gene: TRBJ2-3; clone size: NA; CDR3 DNA: TGTGCCGGGCGGGGGGGTGTCACAGATACGCAGTATTTT; CDR3 protein: CAGRGGVTDTQYF
V gene: TRBV6-5; D gene: NA; J gene: TRBJ2-7; clone size: once; CDR3 DNA: TGTGCCACCTATTATCGCAGGGAGCAGTACTTC; CDR3 protein: CATYYRREQYF
V gene: TRBV30; D gene: NA; J gene: TRBJ1-2; clone size: NA; CDR3 DNA: TGTGCCTGGAGTGCTACGTTTCCCCGGGGCTACACCTTC; CDR3 protein: CAWSATFPRGYTF
V gene: TRBV4-2; D gene: TRBD1; J gene: TRBJ1-1; clone size: few; CDR3 DNA: TGTGCCAGCAGCCAAGGACAGGGCACTAATCTCGAAGCTTTCTTT; CDR3 protein: CASSQGQGTNLEAFF
V gene: TRBV6-6; D gene: TRBD2; J gene: TRBJ2-1; clone size: NA; CDR3 DNA: TGTGCCAGCAGTTACCCATGGGGGGGGAATGAGCAGTTCTTC; CDR3 protein: CASSYPWGGNEQFF
V gene: TRBV2; D gene: NA; J gene: TRBJ2-1; clone size: once; CDR3 DNA: TGTGCCAGCAGCAAACATTATGAGCAGTTCTTC; CDR3 protein: CASSKHYEQFF
V gene: TRBV18; D gene: NA; J gene: TRBJ2-1; clone size: once; CDR3 DNA: TGTGCCAGCTCATCACTTCGGGTAGGGGATTACAATGAGCAGTTCTTC; CDR3 protein: CASSSLRVGDYNEQFF
V gene: TRBV6-8; D gene: NA; J gene: TRBJ2-1; clone size: NA; CDR3 DNA: TGTGCCAGCAGTTACTTAAAAAAAAGGCGACTTTACAATGAGCAGTTCTTC; CDR3 protein: CASSYLKKRRLYNEQFF
V gene: TRBV29-1; D gene: NA; J gene: TRBJ2-1; clone size: once; CDR3 DNA: TGCAGCGTTGAAGTGGTGATACTTGGTGAGCAGTTCTTC; CDR3 protein: CSVEVVILGEQFF
V gene: TRBV28; D gene: NA; J gene: TRBJ1-3; clone size: NA; CDR3 DNA: TGTGCCAGCATTACGAGGGGGTTGTGGGACACCATATATTTT; CDR3 protein: CASITRGLWDTIYF
V gene: TRBV30; D gene: NA; J gene: TRBJ1-5; clone size: NA; CDR3 DNA: TGTGCCTGGAGTGTTGGGTCAGGGGGCAATCAGCCCCAGCATTTT; CDR3 protein: CAWSVGSGGNQPQHF
V gene: TRBV7-9; D gene: TRBD1; J gene: TRBJ1-5; clone size: NA; CDR3 DNA: TGTGCCAGCAGCTCCGGGACAGGTATTAATCAGCCCCAGCATTTT; CDR3 protein: CASSSGTGINQPQHF
V gene: TRBV27; D gene: NA; J gene: TRBJ2-7; clone size: once; CDR3 DNA: TGTGCCAGCAGAACAGGGCGCGAGCAGTACTTC; CDR3 protein: CASRTGREQYF
V gene: TRBV7-2; D gene: TRBD2; J gene: TRBJ2-1; clone size: NA; CDR3 DNA: TGTGCCAGCAGCTTAGGACTAGCGGGGTACAATGAGCAGTTCTTC; CDR3 protein: CASSLGLAGYNEQFF
V gene: TRBV6-1; D gene: NA; J gene: TRBJ1-3; clone size: few; CDR3 DNA: TGTGCCAGCAGTGACCTTCTTTTCTCTGGAAACACCATATATTTT; CDR3 protein: CASSDLLFSGNTIYF
V gene: TRBV5-1; D gene: NA; J gene: TRBJ1-4; clone size: NA; CDR3 DNA: TGCGCCAGCAGCTTAGGACAGACACGTGAAAAACTGTTTTTT; CDR3 protein: CASSLGQTREKLFF
V gene: TRBV27; D gene: TRBD1; J gene: TRBJ2-2; clone size: NA; CDR3 DNA: TGTGCCAGCAGTTTCCCAGGGGGTAGGGGATCCACCGGGGAGCTGTTTTTT; CDR3 protein: CASSFPGGRGSTGELFF
V gene: TRBV7-8; D gene: TRBD1; J gene: TRBJ2-3; clone size: NA; CDR3 DNA: TGTGCCAGCAGCTCCCGAGAGACAGGGATAGATACGCAGTATTTT; CDR3 protein: CASSSRETGIDTQYF
V gene: TRBV5-1; D gene: NA; J gene: TRBJ1-3; clone size: NA; CDR3 DNA: TGCGCCAGCAGCTTGGAAGGGGCGTCAGCTACGAACACCATATATTTT; CDR3 protein: CASSLEGASATNTIYF